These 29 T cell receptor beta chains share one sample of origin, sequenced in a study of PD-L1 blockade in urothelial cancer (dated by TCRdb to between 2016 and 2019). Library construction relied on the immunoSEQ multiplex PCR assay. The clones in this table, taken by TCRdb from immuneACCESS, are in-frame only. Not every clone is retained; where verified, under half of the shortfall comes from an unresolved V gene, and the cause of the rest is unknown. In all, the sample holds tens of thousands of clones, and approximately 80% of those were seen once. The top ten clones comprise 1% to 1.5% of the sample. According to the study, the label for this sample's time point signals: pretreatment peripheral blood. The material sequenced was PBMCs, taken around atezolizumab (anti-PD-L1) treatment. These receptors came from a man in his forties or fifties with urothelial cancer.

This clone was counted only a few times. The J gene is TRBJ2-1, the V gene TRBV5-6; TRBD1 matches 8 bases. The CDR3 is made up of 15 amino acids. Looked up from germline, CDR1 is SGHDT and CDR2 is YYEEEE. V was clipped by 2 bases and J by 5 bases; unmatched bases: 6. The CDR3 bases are TGTGCCAGCAGCTTACCAGGGGGCTTACACAATGAGCAGTTCTTC. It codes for CASSLPGGLHNEQFF.

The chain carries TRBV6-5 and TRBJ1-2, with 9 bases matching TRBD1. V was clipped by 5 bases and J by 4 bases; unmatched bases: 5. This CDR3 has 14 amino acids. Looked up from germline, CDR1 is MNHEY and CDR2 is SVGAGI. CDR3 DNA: TGTGCCAGCAGTCCCGGGACAGGGTTCTATGGCTACACCTTC. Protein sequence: CASSPGTGFYGYTF.

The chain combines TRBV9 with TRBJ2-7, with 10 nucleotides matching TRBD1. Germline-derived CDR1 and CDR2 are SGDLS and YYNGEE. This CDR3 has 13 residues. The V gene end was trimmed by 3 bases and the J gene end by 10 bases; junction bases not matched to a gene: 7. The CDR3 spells CASSGRTGGNQYF. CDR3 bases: TGTGCCAGCAGCGGAAGGACAGGGGGGAACCAGTACTTC.

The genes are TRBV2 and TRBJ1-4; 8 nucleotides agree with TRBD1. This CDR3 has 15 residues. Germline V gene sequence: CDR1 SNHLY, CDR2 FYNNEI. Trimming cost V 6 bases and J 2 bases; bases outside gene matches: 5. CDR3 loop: CASRAQGATNEKLFF. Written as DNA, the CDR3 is TGTGCCAGCAGAGCCCAGGGGGCGACTAATGAAAAACTGTTTTTT.

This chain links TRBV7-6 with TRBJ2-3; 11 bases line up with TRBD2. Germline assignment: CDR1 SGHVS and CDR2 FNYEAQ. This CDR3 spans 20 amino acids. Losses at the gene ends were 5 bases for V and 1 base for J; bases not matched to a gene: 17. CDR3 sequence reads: CASSVKLSGGAPFGTDTQYF. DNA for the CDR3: TGTGCCAGCAGCGTCAAACTTAGCGGGGGGGCCCCCTTCGGCACAGATACGCAGTATTTT.

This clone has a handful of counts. CDR3 protein: CAWRQGLVEQYF. The CDR3 coding sequence is TGTGCCTGGAGGCAGGGCTTAGTGGAGCAGTACTTC. V is TRBV30 and J is TRBJ2-7; TRBD1 might be the D (5 bases). V lost 3 bases and J 7 bases, leaving 13 bases between the germline ends. The CDR3 has 12 residues. CDR1 and CDR2 from the germline V gene are GTSNPN and SVGIG (reference sequence).

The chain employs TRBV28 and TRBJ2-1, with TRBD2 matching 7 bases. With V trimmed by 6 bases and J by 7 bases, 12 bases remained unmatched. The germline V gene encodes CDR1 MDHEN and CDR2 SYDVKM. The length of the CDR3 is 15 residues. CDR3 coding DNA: TGTGCCAGCAGCACCAGACTAGCATCGGTTAATGAGCAGTTCTTC. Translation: CASSTRLASVNEQFF.

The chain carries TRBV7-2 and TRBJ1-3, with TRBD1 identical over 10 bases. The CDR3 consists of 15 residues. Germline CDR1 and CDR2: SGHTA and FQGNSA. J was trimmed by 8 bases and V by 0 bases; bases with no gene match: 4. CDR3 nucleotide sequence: TGTGCCAGCAGCTTAGCGGACAGGGGGAGAGACACCATATATTTT. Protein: CASSLADRGRDTIYF.

CDR3 loop: CASSLPQGVVNEKLFF. The CDR3 coding sequence is TGTGCCAGCAGTTTGCCACAGGGGGTTGTTAATGAAAAACTGTTTTTT. The gene calls are TRBV28 and TRBJ1-4; TRBD1 matches at 8 bases. The CDR3 contains 16 residues. The germline V gene has CDR1 MDHEN and CDR2 SYDVKM. The ends lost 3 bases at V and 4 bases at J; junction bases unmatched: 7.

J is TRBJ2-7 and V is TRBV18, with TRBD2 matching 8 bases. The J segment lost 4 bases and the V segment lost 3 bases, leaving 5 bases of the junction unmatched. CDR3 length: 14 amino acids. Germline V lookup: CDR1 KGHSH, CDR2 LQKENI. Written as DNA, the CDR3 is TGTGCCAGCTCACCCCGCGGGGGGACGTACGAGCAGTACTTC. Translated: CASSPRGGTYEQYF.

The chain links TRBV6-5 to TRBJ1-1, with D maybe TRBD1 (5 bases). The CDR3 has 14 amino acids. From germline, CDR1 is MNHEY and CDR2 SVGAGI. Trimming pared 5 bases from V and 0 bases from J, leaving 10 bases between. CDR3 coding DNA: TGTGCCAGCAGTGAGCAGGGTATGAACACTGAAGCTTTCTTT. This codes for CASSEQGMNTEAFF.

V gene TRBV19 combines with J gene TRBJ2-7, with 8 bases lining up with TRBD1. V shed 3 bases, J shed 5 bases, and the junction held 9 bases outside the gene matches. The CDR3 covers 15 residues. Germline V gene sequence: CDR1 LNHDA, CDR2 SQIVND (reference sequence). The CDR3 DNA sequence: TGTGCCAGTAGTATGTCAGGGGGCCCTTGGGACGAGCAGTACTTC. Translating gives CASSMSGGPWDEQYF.

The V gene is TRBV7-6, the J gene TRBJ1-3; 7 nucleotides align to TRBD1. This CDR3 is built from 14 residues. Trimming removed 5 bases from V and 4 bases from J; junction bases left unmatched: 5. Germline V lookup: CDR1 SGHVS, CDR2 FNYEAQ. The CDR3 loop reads CASSLDRVGNTIYF. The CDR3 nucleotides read TGTGCCAGCAGCCTTGACAGGGTCGGAAACACCATATATTTT.

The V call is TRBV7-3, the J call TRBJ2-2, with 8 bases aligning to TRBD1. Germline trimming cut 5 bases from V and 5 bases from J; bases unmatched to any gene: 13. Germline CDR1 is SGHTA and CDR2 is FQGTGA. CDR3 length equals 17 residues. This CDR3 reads CASSPRTQGANTGELFF. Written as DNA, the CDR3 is TGTGCCAGCAGCCCTAGGACCCAGGGGGCAAATACCGGGGAGCTGTTTTTT.

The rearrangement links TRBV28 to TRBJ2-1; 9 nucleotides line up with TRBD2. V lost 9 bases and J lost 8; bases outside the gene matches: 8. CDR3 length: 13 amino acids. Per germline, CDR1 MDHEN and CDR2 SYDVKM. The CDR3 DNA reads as TGTGCCAGTCGGGCGGGAGGGCGGCATGAGCAGTTCTTC. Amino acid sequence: CASRAGGRHEQFF.

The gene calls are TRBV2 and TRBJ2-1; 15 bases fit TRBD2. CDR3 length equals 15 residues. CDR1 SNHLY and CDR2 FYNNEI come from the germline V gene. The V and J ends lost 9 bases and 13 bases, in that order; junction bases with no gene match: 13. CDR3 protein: CASKQGLAGGRAQFF. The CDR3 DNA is TGTGCCAGTAAGCAGGGACTAGCGGGAGGAAGAGCTCAGTTCTTC.

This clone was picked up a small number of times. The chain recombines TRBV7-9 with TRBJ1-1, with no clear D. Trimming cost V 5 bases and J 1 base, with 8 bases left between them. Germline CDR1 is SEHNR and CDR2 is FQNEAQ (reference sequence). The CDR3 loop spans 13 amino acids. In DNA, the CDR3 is TGTGCCAGCAGCCGACGGGAGAACACTGAAGCTTTCTTT. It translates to CASSRRENTEAFF.

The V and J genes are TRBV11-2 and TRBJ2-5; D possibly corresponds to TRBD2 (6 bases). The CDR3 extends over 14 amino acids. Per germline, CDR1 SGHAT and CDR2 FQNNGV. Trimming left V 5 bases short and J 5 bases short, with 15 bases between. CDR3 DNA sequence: TGTGCCAGCAGCCCCGGTGGAGGGTGGGAGACCCAGTACTTC. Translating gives CASSPGGGWETQYF.

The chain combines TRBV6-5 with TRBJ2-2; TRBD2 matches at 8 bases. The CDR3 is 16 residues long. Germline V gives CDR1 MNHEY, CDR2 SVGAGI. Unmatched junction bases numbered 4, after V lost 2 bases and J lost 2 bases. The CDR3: CASSYSGSLNTGELFF. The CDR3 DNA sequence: TGTGCCAGCAGTTACAGCGGGAGTCTAAACACCGGGGAGCTGTTTTTT.

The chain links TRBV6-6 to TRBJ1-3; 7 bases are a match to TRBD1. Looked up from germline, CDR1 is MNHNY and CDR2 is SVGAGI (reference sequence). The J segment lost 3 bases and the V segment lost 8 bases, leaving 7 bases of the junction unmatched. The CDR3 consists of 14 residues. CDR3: CASGGGTVGNTIYF. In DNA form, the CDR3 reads TGTGCCAGCGGGGGCGGGACAGTTGGAAACACCATATATTTT.

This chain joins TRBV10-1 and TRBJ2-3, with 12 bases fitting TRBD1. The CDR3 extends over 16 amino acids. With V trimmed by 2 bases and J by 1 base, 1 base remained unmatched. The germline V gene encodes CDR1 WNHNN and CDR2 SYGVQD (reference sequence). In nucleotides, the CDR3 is TGCGCCAGCAGTGAGGGGACAGGGGGCGGCACAGATACGCAGTATTTT. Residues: CASSEGTGGGTDTQYF.

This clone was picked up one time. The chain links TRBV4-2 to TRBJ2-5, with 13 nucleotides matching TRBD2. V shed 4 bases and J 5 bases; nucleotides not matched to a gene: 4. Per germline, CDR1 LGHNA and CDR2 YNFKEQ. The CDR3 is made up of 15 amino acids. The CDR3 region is CASSPLLAGGETQYF. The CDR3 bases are TGTGCCAGCAGCCCCCTACTAGCGGGGGGGGAGACCCAGTACTTC.

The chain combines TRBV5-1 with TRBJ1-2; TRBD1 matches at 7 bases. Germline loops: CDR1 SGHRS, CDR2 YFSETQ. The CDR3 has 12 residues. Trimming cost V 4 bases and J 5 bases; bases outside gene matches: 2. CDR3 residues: CASSVTGYGYTF. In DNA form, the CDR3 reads TGCGCCAGCAGCGTGACAGGGTATGGCTACACCTTC.

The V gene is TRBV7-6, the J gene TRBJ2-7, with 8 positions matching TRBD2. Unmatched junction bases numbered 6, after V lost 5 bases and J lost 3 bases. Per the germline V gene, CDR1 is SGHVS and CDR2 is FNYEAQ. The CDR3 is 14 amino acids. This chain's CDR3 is CASSETSGLYEQYF. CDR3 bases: TGTGCCAGCAGCGAAACTAGCGGACTCTACGAGCAGTACTTC.

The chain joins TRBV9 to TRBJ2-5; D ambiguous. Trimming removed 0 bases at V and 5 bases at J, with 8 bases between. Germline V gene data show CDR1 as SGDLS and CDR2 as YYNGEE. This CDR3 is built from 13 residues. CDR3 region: CASSVGGWETQYF. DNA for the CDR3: TGTGCCAGCAGCGTAGGAGGTTGGGAGACCCAGTACTTC.

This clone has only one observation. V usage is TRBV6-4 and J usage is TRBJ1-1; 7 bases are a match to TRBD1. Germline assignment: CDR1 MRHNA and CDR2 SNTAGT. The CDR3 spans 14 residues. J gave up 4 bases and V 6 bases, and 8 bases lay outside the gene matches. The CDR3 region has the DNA TGTGCCAGCAGCCCCGACAGGGTGAGCACTGAAGCTTTCTTT. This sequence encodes CASSPDRVSTEAFF.

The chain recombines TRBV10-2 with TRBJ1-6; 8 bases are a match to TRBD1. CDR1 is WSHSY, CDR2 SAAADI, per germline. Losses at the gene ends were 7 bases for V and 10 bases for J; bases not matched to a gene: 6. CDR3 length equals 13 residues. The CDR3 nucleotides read TGCGCCAGCAACGACAGGGGTAGCTCACCCCTCCACTTT. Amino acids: CASNDRGSSPLHF.

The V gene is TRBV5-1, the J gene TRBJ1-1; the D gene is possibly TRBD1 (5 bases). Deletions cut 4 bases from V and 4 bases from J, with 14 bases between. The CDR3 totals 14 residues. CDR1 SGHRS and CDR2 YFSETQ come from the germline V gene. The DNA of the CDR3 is TGCGCCAGCAGCCTTGGACGGGGGGGCACTGAAGCTTTCTTT. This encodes CASSLGRGGTEAFF.

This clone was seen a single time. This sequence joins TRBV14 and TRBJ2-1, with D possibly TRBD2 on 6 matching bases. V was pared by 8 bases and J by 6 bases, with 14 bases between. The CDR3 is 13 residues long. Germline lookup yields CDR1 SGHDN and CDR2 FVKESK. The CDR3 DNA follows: TGTGCCAGCGGACCCTATAGCGGCAATGAGCAGTTCTTC. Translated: CASGPYSGNEQFF.